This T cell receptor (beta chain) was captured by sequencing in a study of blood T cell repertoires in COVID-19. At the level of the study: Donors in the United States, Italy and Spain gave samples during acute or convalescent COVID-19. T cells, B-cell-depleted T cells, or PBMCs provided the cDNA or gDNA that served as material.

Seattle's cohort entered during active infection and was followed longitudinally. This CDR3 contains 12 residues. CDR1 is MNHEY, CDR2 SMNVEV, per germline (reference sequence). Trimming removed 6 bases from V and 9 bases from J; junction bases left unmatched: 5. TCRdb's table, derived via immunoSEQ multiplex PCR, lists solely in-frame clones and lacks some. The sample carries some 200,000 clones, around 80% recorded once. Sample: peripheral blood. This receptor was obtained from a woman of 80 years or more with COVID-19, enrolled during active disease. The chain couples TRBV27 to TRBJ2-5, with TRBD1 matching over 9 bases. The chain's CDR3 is CASSGTGRAQYF. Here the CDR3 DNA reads TGTGCCAGCAGCGGGACAGGGAGGGCCCAGTACTTC.